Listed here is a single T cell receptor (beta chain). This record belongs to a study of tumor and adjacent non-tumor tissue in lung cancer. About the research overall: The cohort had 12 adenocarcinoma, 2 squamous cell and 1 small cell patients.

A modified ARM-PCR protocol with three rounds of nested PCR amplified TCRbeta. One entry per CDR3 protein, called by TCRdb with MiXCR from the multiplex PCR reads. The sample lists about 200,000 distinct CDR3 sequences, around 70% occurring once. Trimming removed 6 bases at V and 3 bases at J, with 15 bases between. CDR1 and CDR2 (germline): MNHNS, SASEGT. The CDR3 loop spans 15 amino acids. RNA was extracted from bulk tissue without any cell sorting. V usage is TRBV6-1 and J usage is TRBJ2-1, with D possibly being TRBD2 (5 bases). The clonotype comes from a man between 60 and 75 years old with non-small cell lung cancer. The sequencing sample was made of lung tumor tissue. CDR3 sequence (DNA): TGTGCCAGCAGCCCACGAGGGCGCTTCTACAATGAGCAGTTCTTC. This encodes CASSPRGRFYNEQFF.